These 15 T cell receptor beta chains share one sample of origin, sequenced in a study of CD8+ T cells in alopecia areata listed by TCRdb under 2018. Libraries came from the immunoSEQ multiplex PCR assay. For TCR sequencing, RNA was extracted from every sample and reverse transcribed into cDNA to serve as template. The immuneACCESS repertoire file appears here via TCRdb, limited to in-frame rearrangements. These files lack a portion of the clones; in checked studies, under half of the deficit traces to unresolved V genes, and the cause of the others is not known. This sample holds roughly 100,000 clones; approximately 60% were observed only once. The ten largest account for about 8.8% of the sample. Sequenced material: CD4+ T cells sorted from blood. All receptors derive from a human donor in good health.

The chain combines TRBV29-1 with TRBJ2-3, with a tentative D call TRBD2 (6 bases). This CDR3 comprises 12 residues. The V gene's germline CDR1 is SQVTM and CDR2 ANQGSEA. Trimming pared 5 bases from V and 4 bases from J, leaving 10 bases between. In nucleotides, the CDR3 is TGCAGCGTTTCTAGCGAGTCAGATACGCAGTATTTT. The encoded protein is CSVSSESDTQYF.

The chain uses TRBV5-6 and TRBJ1-1; no reliable D call. Looked up from germline, CDR1 is SGHDT and CDR2 is YYEEEE. This CDR3 contains 16 residues. Trimming removed 4 bases at V and 3 bases at J, with 19 bases between. The CDR3 sequence: CASSPPLRYLDTEAFF. The CDR3 nucleotides read TGTGCCAGCAGCCCACCCCTTCGGTACTTGGACACTGAAGCTTTCTTT.

This clone was recorded a few times. V and J are TRBV25-1 and TRBJ1-1, with D possibly matching TRBD1 (5 bases). CDR3 length: 14 residues. V was cut by 4 bases and J by 6 bases, with 15 bases left in between. The germline gives CDR1 MGHDK, CDR2 SYGVNS. CDR3 loop: CASSGKRGGAEAFF. CDR3 nucleotides: TGTGCCAGCAGTGGAAAACGGGGAGGGGCTGAAGCTTTCTTT.

The chain carries TRBV5-6 and TRBJ1-5, with TRBD1 matching over 9 bases. This CDR3 spans 17 amino acids. V gave up 4 bases and J gave up 0 bases; unmatched junction bases: 8. CDR1 is SGHDT and CDR2 is YYEEEE in the germline V gene. CDR3 region: CASSVPGQGYSNQPQHF. The CDR3 DNA reads as TGTGCCAGCAGCGTGCCGGGACAGGGCTATAGCAATCAGCCCCAGCATTTT.

The V call is TRBV5-6, the J call TRBJ1-1; 8 nucleotides match TRBD1. This CDR3 comprises 14 residues. The germline V gene encodes CDR1 SGHDT and CDR2 YYEEEE. Trimming at V came to 2 bases and at J to 5 bases, leaving 5 bases not matched to a gene. The CDR3 DNA is TGTGCCAGCAGCTTCCGAACAGGGGGAACTGAAGCTTTCTTT. Residues: CASSFRTGGTEAFF.

This chain uses TRBV4-2 with TRBJ2-3, with 12 bases matching TRBD2. The CDR3 has 18 amino acids. J lost 3 bases, V lost 8 bases, and 15 bases had no gene match. Germline V gives CDR1 LGHNA, CDR2 YNFKEQ. In DNA, the CDR3 is TGTGCCAGCCGCCCCAGTGCTAGCGGGGGGGGAGTGACAGATACGCAGTATTTT. Residues: CASRPSASGGGVTDTQYF.

The chain carries TRBV7-2 and TRBJ1-2; no firm D call. Germline V gives CDR1 SGHTA, CDR2 FQGNSA. Trimming shortened V by 5 bases and J by 3 bases, and 13 bases separated the two germline ends. The CDR3 spans 14 residues. The CDR3 here is CASSPEGWDYGYTF. The CDR3 DNA reads as TGTGCCAGCAGCCCGGAGGGCTGGGACTATGGCTACACCTTC.

This clone turned up a few times. This CDR3 reads CSVDLGGSQQFF. CDR3 DNA sequence: TGCAGCGTGGATCTAGGGGGCAGCCAGCAGTTCTTC. The chain is built from TRBV29-1 and TRBJ2-1, with TRBD1 matching over 7 bases. The CDR3 has 12 residues. Per the germline V gene, CDR1 is SQVTM and CDR2 is ANQGSEA. Trimming took 6 bases from V and 11 from J; bases not matched to a gene: 10.

The CDR3 is CAWSEDRRVVGNTIYF. The CDR3 nucleotides are TGTGCCTGGAGTGAGGACAGGCGGGTTGTTGGAAACACCATATATTTT. The chain joins TRBV30 to TRBJ1-3; 7 bases align to TRBD1. In germline, CDR1 is GTSNPN, CDR2 SVGIG (reference sequence). There are 16 residues in the CDR3. The V gene end was trimmed by 1 base and the J gene end by 3 bases; junction bases not matched to a gene: 9.

The chain uses TRBV30 and TRBJ1-5; 7 positions match TRBD1. Germline V gives CDR1 GTSNPN, CDR2 SVGIG (reference sequence). J was trimmed by 4 bases and V by 2 bases; bases with no gene match: 17. The CDR3 consists of 18 residues. The CDR3 sequence is CAWSQQATRTGANQPQHF. Here the CDR3 DNA reads TGTGCCTGGAGTCAACAGGCCACCCGTACAGGGGCGAATCAGCCCCAGCATTTT.

The gene calls are TRBV6-5 and TRBJ2-5; D remains unclear. The CDR3 covers 13 residues. Germline assignment: CDR1 MNHEY and CDR2 SVGAGI. V lost 5 bases and J lost 1, with 8 bases in between. CDR3 nucleotides: TGTGCCAGCAGTGGGTACCTCCAAGAGACCCAGTACTTC. Its translation: CASSGYLQETQYF.

The gene calls are TRBV9 and TRBJ2-5, with TRBD2 matching over 9 bases. This CDR3 comprises 15 residues. Unmatched junction bases numbered 5, after V lost 4 bases and J lost 1 base. CDR1 is SGDLS, CDR2 YYNGEE, per germline. The CDR3 nucleotides are TGTGCCAGCAGCCGCGGGGGGGCAGTCCAAGAGACCCAGTACTTC. Amino acid sequence: CASSRGGAVQETQYF.

This clone was detected only once. The V and J genes are TRBV7-9 and TRBJ2-7, with TRBD1 matching 9 bases. The trim removed 6 bases at V and 4 bases at J, leaving 7 bases unmatched. The CDR3 runs to 14 residues. Per germline, CDR1 SEHNR and CDR2 FQNEAQ (reference sequence). DNA for the CDR3: TGTGCCAGCAGAGATACAGGGGGCGTGTACGAGCAGTACTTC. This sequence encodes CASRDTGGVYEQYF.

This clone appeared a single time. V and J are TRBV5-6 and TRBJ1-1; no clear D gene. The germline gives CDR1 SGHDT, CDR2 YYEEEE. V shed 5 bases and J shed 3 bases, with 5 bases lying between them. The CDR3 consists of 11 residues. CDR3 amino acids: CASSTYTEAFF. For the CDR3, the DNA is TGTGCCAGCAGTACGTACACTGAAGCTTTCTTT.

The chain is built from TRBV28 and TRBJ1-5; TRBD1 is a possible D gene (6 bases). V shed 4 bases and J shed 2 bases, with 15 bases lying between them. The CDR3 runs to 16 residues. Germline V CDR1 and CDR2: MDHEN, SYDVKM. The CDR3 DNA follows: TGTGCCAGCAGTTCCAACAGGGTCGCCCGCAATCAGCCCCAGCATTTT. Its protein is CASSSNRVARNQPQHF.